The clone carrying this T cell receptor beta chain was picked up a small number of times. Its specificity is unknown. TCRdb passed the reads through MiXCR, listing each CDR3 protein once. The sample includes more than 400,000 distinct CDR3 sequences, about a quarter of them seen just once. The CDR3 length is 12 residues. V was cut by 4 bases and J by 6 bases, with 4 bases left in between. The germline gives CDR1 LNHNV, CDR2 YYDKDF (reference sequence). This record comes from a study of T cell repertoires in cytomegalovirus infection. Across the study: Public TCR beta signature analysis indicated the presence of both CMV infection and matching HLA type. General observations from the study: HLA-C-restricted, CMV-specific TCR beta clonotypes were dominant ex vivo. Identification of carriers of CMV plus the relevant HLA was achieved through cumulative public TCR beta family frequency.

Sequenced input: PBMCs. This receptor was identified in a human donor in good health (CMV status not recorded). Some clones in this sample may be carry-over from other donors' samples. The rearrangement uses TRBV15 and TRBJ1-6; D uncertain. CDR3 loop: CATSTGNSPLHF. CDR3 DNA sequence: TGTGCCACCAGCACGGGTAATTCACCCCTCCACTTT.